Each of the 26 T cell receptor beta chains below was sequenced from the same sample in a study of control samples from healthy donors and cancer patients. The data were produced by immunoSEQ multiplex PCR, yet TCRdb's version contains in-frame clones alone and is incomplete. The table records some 120,000 clones, about 87% of them present only once. Sequenced input: blood. The receptors were gathered from a man aged 55 to 70 in good health.

A single count supports this clone. This chain links TRBV10-3 with TRBJ2-7; tentative D call: TRBD2 (6 bases). V was trimmed by 0 bases and J by 3 bases, leaving 9 bases between them. Germline V gives CDR1 ENHRY, CDR2 SYGVKD. This CDR3 has 14 amino acids. In nucleotides, the CDR3 is TGTGCCATCAGTGAGTCCTTGACTAGCTACGAGCAGTACTTC. Its translation is CAISESLTSYEQYF.

This chain links TRBV6-2 or TRBV6-3 with TRBJ1-2; no definite D call. CDR3 length: 13 amino acids. The V gene lost 2 bases and the J gene lost 8 bases, with 12 bases spanning the gap. Germline CDR1 and CDR2: MNHEY and SVGEGT. The CDR3 bases are TGTGCCAGCAGTTACGTTCACAGCCTCGGCTACACCTTC. Amino acid sequence: CASSYVHSLGYTF.

This chain uses TRBV28 with TRBJ1-6; 7 nucleotides line up with TRBD1. The J segment lost 9 bases and the V segment lost 4 bases, leaving 12 bases of the junction unmatched. Per the germline V gene, CDR1 is MDHEN and CDR2 is SYDVKM. CDR3 length: 16 residues. The DNA of the CDR3 is TGTGCCAGCAGTTCCATAACAGGGGCTGGGGGTTCACCCCTCCACTTT. Residues: CASSSITGAGGSPLHF.

The chain has TRBV7-9 and TRBJ2-1, with 8 positions matching TRBD2. This CDR3 is 13 amino acids long. Germline loops: CDR1 SEHNR, CDR2 FQNEAQ (reference sequence). J gave up 9 bases and V 7 bases, and 8 bases lay outside the gene matches. The CDR3 DNA sequence: TGTGCCAGCACCGTAAGCGGGGGAGTTGAGCAGTTCTTC. It is translated as CASTVSGGVEQFF.

V gene TRBV14 combines with J gene TRBJ2-7, with D perhaps matching TRBD2 (6 bases). Trimming pared 2 bases from V and 6 bases from J, leaving 20 bases between. The germline CDR1 and CDR2 sequences are SGHDN and FVKESK. This CDR3 region has 16 residues. DNA for the CDR3: TGTGCCAGCAGCCAATTCCGGAGGGCGGACGGTGCCGAGCAGTACTTC. It is translated as CASSQFRRADGAEQYF.

This chain joins TRBV9 and TRBJ2-3; TRBD1 is a possible D gene (5 bases). The CDR3 is 14 amino acids. Germline-derived CDR1 and CDR2 are SGDLS and YYNGEE. V lost 4 bases and J 0 bases, leaving 9 bases between the germline ends. The CDR3 region has the DNA TGTGCCAGCAGCCGGGCAGGGAGCACAGATACGCAGTATTTT. Its protein is CASSRAGSTDTQYF.

This clone was observed a single time. This CDR3 is also generated by other DNA sequences in the sample. The rearrangement uses TRBV4-2 and TRBJ1-2; D gene ambiguous. This CDR3 has 11 residues. In germline, CDR1 is LGHNA, CDR2 YNFKEQ. Trimming shortened V by 0 bases and J by 5 bases, and 1 base separated the two germline ends. CDR3 coding DNA: TGTGCCAGCAGCCAAGAGTATGGCTACACCTTC. Translating it yields CASSQEYGYTF.

The chain couples TRBV5-6 to TRBJ1-1; 8 bases match TRBD1. The ends lost 0 bases at V and 4 bases at J; junction bases unmatched: 5. This CDR3 spans 15 amino acids. Germline CDR1 is SGHDT and CDR2 is YYEEEE. The CDR3 coding sequence is TGTGCCAGCAGCTTGGTCGACAGGGGAGGCACTGAAGCTTTCTTT. Protein: CASSLVDRGGTEAFF.

CDR3 protein: CASSQGLASAYEQYF. In DNA form, the CDR3 reads TGCGCCAGCAGCCAAGGACTAGCTTCAGCCTACGAGCAGTACTTC. The chain couples TRBV4-3 to TRBJ2-7, with TRBD2 matching 7 bases. In germline, CDR1 is LGHNA, CDR2 YSLEER. The ends lost 1 base at V and 2 bases at J; junction bases unmatched: 5. The CDR3 is 15 residues long.

The V call is TRBV23-1, the J call TRBJ1-2, with a weak D call TRBD1 (5 bases). TRBV23-1 qualifies as an ORF whose function is uncertain. The V end lost 0 bases, the J end lost 4 bases, and 18 bases lay between the germline ends. This CDR3 has 17 amino acids. The CDR3 protein is CASSQSTGRDELYGYTF. CDR3 coding DNA: TGCGCCAGCAGTCAATCGACGGGCAGGGATGAACTCTATGGCTACACCTTC.

The V and J genes are TRBV10-3 and TRBJ1-5, with D perhaps TRBD1 (6 bases). Germline V gene lookup returns CDR1 ENHRY and CDR2 SYGVKD. Trimming shortened V by 10 bases and J by 1 base, and 14 bases separated the two germline ends. The CDR3 spans 14 residues. CDR3 residues: CATQGLTSNQPQHF. The CDR3 region has the DNA TGTGCCACTCAGGGGTTAACAAGCAATCAGCCCCAGCATTTT.

The CDR3 coding sequence is TGTGCCAGTAGTATCAGGGTCGGAGCCGGGGAGCTGTTTTTT. As protein: CASSIRVGAGELFF. The chain links TRBV19 to TRBJ2-2, with TRBD1 as a possible D gene (5 bases). Per the germline V gene, CDR1 is LNHDA and CDR2 is SQIVND (reference sequence). The germline V and J ends were trimmed by 3 bases and 6 bases, with 11 bases remaining between them. The CDR3 totals 14 residues.

The rearrangement uses TRBV9 and TRBJ2-1; 7 nucleotides agree with TRBD1. Germline V gene lookup returns CDR1 SGDLS and CDR2 YYNGEE. The CDR3 is made up of 16 amino acids. J gave up 6 bases and V 0 bases, and 9 bases lay outside the gene matches. This chain's CDR3 is CASSVVGGAFGNEQFF. The CDR3 DNA reads TGTGCCAGCAGCGTAGTAGGGGGCGCGTTCGGCAATGAGCAGTTCTTC.

This clone is a singleton in its sample. The V and J genes are TRBV19 and TRBJ1-3; TRBD1 is a possible D gene (6 bases). The CDR3 is made up of 16 amino acids. Germline CDR1 LNHDA, CDR2 SQIVND (reference sequence). Trimming took off 8 bases at V and 0 bases at J, with 17 bases between the two ends. CDR3 nucleotides: TGTGCCAGTTCCTTCGGACAGTTTCTCTCTGGAAACACCATATATTTT. It yields the protein CASSFGQFLSGNTIYF.

J is TRBJ2-2 and V is TRBV18; TRBD1 matches 8 bases. The CDR3 loop spans 15 amino acids. V lost 4 bases, J lost 3 bases, and 4 bases stayed unmatched. Germline loops: CDR1 KGHSH, CDR2 LQKENI. The CDR3 DNA is TGTGCCAGCTCACGAGACAGGGGTGACACCGGGGAGCTGTTTTTT. It yields the protein CASSRDRGDTGELFF.

V is TRBV18 and J is TRBJ2-3; 7 bases match TRBD1. The CDR3 consists of 16 residues. Germline values: CDR1 KGHSH, CDR2 LQKENI. V dropped 6 bases and J dropped 2; count of bases not matched to a gene: 11. CDR3 protein: CASSFIGTANTDTQYF. The CDR3 nucleotides are TGTGCCAGCTCGTTTATAGGGACAGCTAACACAGATACGCAGTATTTT.

This clone was seen a few times. The chain links TRBV7-7 to TRBJ2-3, with a tentative D call TRBD1 (6 bases). Germline V gives CDR1 SSHAT, CDR2 FNYEAQ (reference sequence). The CDR3 covers 15 residues. V lost 4 bases to trimming and J lost 2 bases, with 13 bases between them. The CDR3 nucleotides are TGTGCCAGCAGCTCTCAGGGGCTATCCACAGATACGCAGTATTTT. Its translation is CASSSQGLSTDTQYF.

This chain uses TRBV5-1 with TRBJ1-4, with a possible D match to TRBD1 (6 bases). The CDR3 contains 15 residues. V was shortened by 3 bases and J by 4 bases, with 13 bases between the two germline ends. Germline loops: CDR1 SGHRS, CDR2 YFSETQ. The CDR3 loop reads CASSSLTGYNEKLFF. Here the CDR3 DNA reads TGCGCCAGCAGCTCCCTGACAGGCTATAATGAAAAACTGTTTTTT.

The CDR3 is CASRKGRGPRNYGYTF. CDR3 sequence (DNA): TGTGCCAGCAGAAAAGGGAGAGGGCCCAGGAACTATGGCTACACCTTC. The chain has TRBV28 and TRBJ1-2, with D hard to call. The germline V and J ends were trimmed by 6 bases and 2 bases, with 19 bases remaining between them. CDR1 is MDHEN, CDR2 SYDVKM, per germline. The CDR3 covers 16 residues.

The table lists this clone with a few counts. The rearrangement uses TRBV4-1 and TRBJ2-1; D is possibly TRBD1 (5 bases). The V end lost 7 bases, the J end lost 3 bases, and 16 bases lay between the germline ends. Germline-derived CDR1 and CDR2 are MGHRA and YSYEKL. The CDR3 extends over 15 amino acids. The CDR3 coding sequence is TGCGCCAGCACCCACTCTCAGGGAAGCTACAATGAGCAGTTCTTC. It translates to CASTHSQGSYNEQFF.

The J gene is TRBJ1-6, the V gene TRBV6-5; D uncertain. CDR3 size: 13 residues. The germline V gene has CDR1 MNHEY and CDR2 SVGAGI. V lost 2 bases to trimming and J lost 9 bases, with 8 bases between them. In DNA, the CDR3 is TGTGCCAGCAGTTACGAGGTCGGTTCACCCCTCCACTTT. Its translation: CASSYEVGSPLHF.

This clone was seen a single time. The gene calls are TRBV7-9 and TRBJ2-7; D remains unclear. The CDR3 consists of 13 residues. CDR1 is SEHNR, CDR2 FQNEAQ, per germline (reference sequence). Trimming pared 5 bases from V and 2 bases from J, leaving 10 bases between. The CDR3 nucleotides read TGTGCCAGCAGCCCCGTTGGACCCTACGAGCAGTACTTC. It translates to CASSPVGPYEQYF.

The chain links TRBV3-1 (or the pseudogene TRBV3-2) to TRBJ2-3; D may match TRBD1 or TRBD2 (5 bases each). Germline V gene sequence: CDR1 LGHDT, CDR2 YNNKEL (reference sequence). The V end lost 2 bases, the J end lost 5 bases, and 17 bases lay between the germline ends. The CDR3 is 16 residues long. CDR3 loop: CASSQFSSGTKDTQYF. CDR3 sequence (DNA): TGTGCCAGCAGCCAATTCTCGTCAGGGACCAAAGATACGCAGTATTTT.

On this clone: Compared with germline, one end of the junction differs, possibly owing to a read error. The J gene is TRBJ1-2, the V gene TRBV7-9; 7 bases line up with TRBD1. Per germline, CDR1 SEHNR and CDR2 FQNEAQ (reference sequence). The CDR3 loop spans 15 amino acids. The CDR3 DNA reads TGTGCCAGCAGCTTAGGACAGGGCCTCGACTATAGCTACACCTTC. Its protein product is CASSLGQGLDYSYTF. The complete variable domain, with remaining parts taken from reference TRBV7-9 and TRBJ1-2, reads DTGVSQNPRHKITKRGQNVTFRCDPISEHNRLYWYRQTLGQGPEFLTYFQNEAQLEKSRLLSDRFSAERPKGSFSTLEIQRTEQGDSAMYLCASSLGQGLDYSYTFGSGTRLTVV.

The chain has TRBV2 and TRBJ1-2; 8 bases fit TRBD1. The CDR3 has 14 residues. V lost 4 bases, J lost 3 bases, and 4 bases stayed unmatched. From germline, CDR1 is SNHLY and CDR2 FYNNEI. CDR3 loop: CASSVPGGDYGYTF. CDR3 DNA: TGTGCCAGCAGTGTACCAGGGGGCGACTATGGCTACACCTTC.

The V gene is TRBV28, the J gene TRBJ1-6, with 9 bases identical to TRBD1. The CDR3 extends over 15 amino acids. The V gene's germline CDR1 is MDHEN and CDR2 SYDVKM. The V segment lost 3 bases and the J segment 7 bases; nucleotides outside the gene matches: 4. CDR3 protein: CASSFHGTGNSPLHF. The CDR3 DNA reads as TGTGCCAGCAGTTTCCACGGGACAGGGAATTCACCCCTCCACTTT. Using reference TRBV28 and TRBJ1-6 for the parts outside the CDR3, the full variable domain is DVKVTQSSRYLVKRTGEKVFLECVQDMDHENMFWYRQDPGLGLRLIYFSYDVKMKEKGDIPEGYSVSREKKERFSLILESASTNQTSMYLCASSFHGTGNSPLHFGNGTRLTVT.